This entry lists 20 T cell receptor beta chains sequenced from one sample in a study of cytomegalovirus exposure and HLA in healthy donors. Assay used: immunoSEQ multiplex PCR; TCRdb lists only in-frame clones, some missing. Of about 130,000 clones listed, almost 90% are singletons. Sequenced sample: PBMCs. Receptor source: a man younger than 40 in good health and CMV-seronegative.

The chain links TRBV30 to TRBJ2-4, with a weak D call TRBD1 (5 bases). The germline gives CDR1 GTSNPN, CDR2 SVGIG (reference sequence). Trimming cost V 3 bases and J 6 bases, with 24 bases left between them. The CDR3 covers 17 residues. Written as DNA, the CDR3 is TGTGCCTGGAGGTCGCTTAAGGACACCAAGGGGATAAACATTCAGTACTTC. It yields the protein CAWRSLKDTKGINIQYF.

The chain is built from TRBV25-1 and TRBJ1-2; the match to TRBD1 covers 10 bases. The germline V gene has CDR1 MGHDK and CDR2 SYGVNS. The CDR3 loop spans 15 amino acids. V shed 2 bases and J 0 bases; nucleotides not matched to a gene: 0. CDR3 amino acids: CASSEGQGANYGYTF. Here the CDR3 DNA reads TGTGCCAGCAGTGAAGGACAGGGGGCTAACTATGGCTACACCTTC.

This chain uses TRBV9 with TRBJ2-1, with D perhaps matching TRBD2 (5 bases). The germline gives CDR1 SGDLS, CDR2 YYNGEE. Trimming shortened V by 2 bases and J by 9 bases, and 6 bases separated the two germline ends. This CDR3 is built from 11 residues. This CDR3 is CASSVSGEQFF. The CDR3 DNA reads TGTGCCAGCAGCGTGAGCGGTGAGCAGTTCTTC.

The gene calls are TRBV29-1 and TRBJ1-1; 7 bases line up with TRBD1. V gave up 6 bases and J gave up 7 bases; unmatched junction bases: 8. Germline values: CDR1 SQVTM, CDR2 ANQGSEA. The CDR3 contains 12 residues. CDR3 nucleotides: TGCAGCGTCCATAGGGGGCTGAGTGAAGCTTTCTTT. This gives the protein CSVHRGLSEAFF.

The V and J genes are TRBV5-1 and TRBJ2-3; 9 nucleotides match TRBD2. The CDR3 sequence is 23 residues long. Looked up from germline, CDR1 is SGHRS and CDR2 is YFSETQ. V dropped 5 bases and J dropped 0; count of bases not matched to a gene: 28. CDR3 coding DNA: TGCGCCAGCAGTCCCACATGGGGTAGCGGGGGCCGACTCCAGCATCAAAGCACAGATACGCAGTATTTT. Amino acids: CASSPTWGSGGRLQHQSTDTQYF.

V gene TRBV10-1 combines with J gene TRBJ2-7; 8 bases map to TRBD1. CDR1 is WNHNN and CDR2 is SYGVQD in the germline V gene (reference sequence). This CDR3 is built from 17 residues. V lost 3 bases and J lost 2; bases outside the gene matches: 12. The CDR3 is CASSDFGVGTGPYEQYF. The CDR3 region has the DNA TGCGCCAGCAGTGATTTTGGAGTTGGGACAGGACCCTACGAGCAGTACTTC.

The chain joins TRBV4-1 to TRBJ1-2, with a weak D call TRBD1 (5 bases). V shed 4 bases and J shed 7 bases, with 13 bases lying between them. This CDR3 region has 13 residues. Germline V gene data show CDR1 as MGHRA and CDR2 as YSYEKL. The DNA of the CDR3 is TGCGCCAGCAGCCGGCTACGGGGGGGTGGCTACACCTTC. It is translated as CASSRLRGGGYTF.

The rearrangement uses TRBV25-1 and TRBJ1-2; the match to TRBD1 covers 9 bases. Germline-derived CDR1 and CDR2 are MGHDK and SYGVNS. Losses at the gene ends were 8 bases for V and 5 bases for J; bases not matched to a gene: 3. This CDR3 is 12 amino acids long. The CDR3 spells CASGGTGYGYTF. CDR3 bases: TGTGCCAGCGGCGGGACAGGGTATGGCTACACCTTC.

The rearrangement uses TRBV2 and TRBJ1-5; 8 positions match TRBD1. V dropped 2 bases and J dropped 2; count of bases not matched to a gene: 2. Per germline, CDR1 SNHLY and CDR2 FYNNEI. CDR3 length equals 15 residues. CDR3 sequence reads: CASSEQQGGNQPQHF. The CDR3 bases are TGTGCCAGCAGTGAACAACAGGGGGGCAATCAGCCCCAGCATTTT.

This chain links TRBV10-1 with TRBJ2-1; D unresolved. V was clipped by 0 bases and J by 2 bases, with 14 bases between them. CDR3 length equals 17 residues. Germline lookup yields CDR1 WNHNN and CDR2 SYGVQD (reference sequence). The CDR3 region is CASSESTLLRTYNEQFF. CDR3 DNA sequence: TGCGCCAGCAGTGAGTCCACATTACTACGTACCTACAATGAGCAGTTCTTC.

The V gene is TRBV7-7, the J gene TRBJ2-5; 9 nucleotides agree with TRBD1. J gave up 7 bases and V 9 bases, and 12 bases lay outside the gene matches. The CDR3 contains 14 residues. Germline CDR1 and CDR2: SSHAT and FNYEAQ (reference sequence). The CDR3 DNA reads TGTGCCAGGGGGGGACAGGGAGGAACGTTGACCCAGTACTTC. It specifies CARGGQGGTLTQYF. Filled out from reference TRBV7-7 and TRBJ2-5, the complete variable domain reads GAGVSQSPRYKVTKRGQDVTLRCDPISSHATLYWYQQALGQGPEFLTYFNYEAQPDKSGLPSDRFSAERPEGSISTLTIQRTEQRDSAMYRCARGGQGGTLTQYFGPGTRLLVL.

The chain recombines TRBV29-1 with TRBJ2-2; D is ambiguous. Trimming stripped 5 bases from V and 5 bases from J, with 12 bases between. Germline loops: CDR1 SQVTM, CDR2 ANQGSEA. The CDR3 runs to 13 residues. DNA of the CDR3: TGCAGCGTTACGAAGTTGACTACCGGGGAGCTGTTTTTT. It translates to CSVTKLTTGELFF.

The chain uses TRBV14 and TRBJ1-1, with D possibly being TRBD1 (6 bases). V dropped 0 bases and J dropped 0 bases, with 14 bases sitting between them. Germline CDR1 and CDR2: SGHDN and FVKESK. This CDR3 region has 17 residues. CDR3: CASSQDWEQGLNTEAFF. The CDR3, as DNA: TGTGCCAGCAGCCAAGATTGGGAGCAGGGGTTGAACACTGAAGCTTTCTTT.

The chain links TRBV2 to TRBJ1-2, with D unclear. V was trimmed by 3 bases and J by 5 bases, leaving 4 bases between them. Germline lookup yields CDR1 SNHLY and CDR2 FYNNEI. CDR3 length equals 11 residues. The CDR3 sequence: CASSDTYGYTF. The DNA for the CDR3 is TGTGCCAGCAGTGACACTTATGGCTACACCTTC.

The chain is built from TRBV14 and TRBJ2-5, with 9 bases lining up with TRBD1. From germline, CDR1 is SGHDN and CDR2 FVKESK. V was pared by 0 bases and J by 3 bases, with 2 bases of the junction left unmatched. The CDR3 spans 15 residues. The chain's CDR3 is CASSQDWTGEETQYF. CDR3 nucleotides: TGTGCCAGCAGCCAAGATTGGACAGGGGAAGAGACCCAGTACTTC.

The V call is TRBV6-5, the J call TRBJ1-2, with no clear D. Per germline, CDR1 MNHEY and CDR2 SVGAGI. The germline V and J ends were trimmed by 6 bases and 5 bases, with 16 bases remaining between them. The CDR3 is 14 residues long. The CDR3 reads CASSHERGLYGYTF. The CDR3 DNA sequence: TGTGCCAGCAGCCACGAAAGAGGGCTTTATGGCTACACCTTC.

This sequence joins TRBV7-9 and TRBJ2-1, with D uncertain. Germline loops: CDR1 SEHNR, CDR2 FQNEAQ (reference sequence). The CDR3 runs to 15 residues. Trimming cost V 3 bases and J 5 bases, with 14 bases left between them. The DNA of the CDR3 is TGTGCCAGCAGCTTGTCGGCGGCAACCAACAATGAGCAGTTCTTC. Encoded protein: CASSLSAATNNEQFF. Combining the CDR3 with reference TRBV7-9 and TRBJ2-1 gives the whole variable domain DTGVSQNPRHKITKRGQNVTFRCDPISEHNRLYWYRQTLGQGPEFLTYFQNEAQLEKSRLLSDRFSAERPKGSFSTLEIQRTEQGDSAMYLCASSLSAATNNEQFFGPGTRLTVL.

This clone has only one observation. The chain links TRBV7-7 to TRBJ2-2; 9 bases agree with TRBD1. Germline loops: CDR1 SSHAT, CDR2 FNYEAQ (reference sequence). The CDR3 extends over 15 amino acids. After removal of 3 bases from V and 3 bases from J, the junction contained 2 bases not matched to a gene. CDR3 amino acids: CASSLGQGYTGELFF. The CDR3 DNA reads TGTGCCAGCAGCTTGGGACAGGGATACACCGGGGAGCTGTTTTTT.

V gene TRBV11-2 combines with J gene TRBJ2-7; D is uncertain. Trimming removed 5 bases from V and 2 bases from J, with 13 bases in between. The length of the CDR3 is 14 residues. Germline V gives CDR1 SGHAT, CDR2 FQNNGV. The CDR3 nucleotides read TGTGCCAGCAGCAACGACTGGATAACCTACGAGCAGTACTTC. This translates into CASSNDWITYEQYF.

The chain's CDR3 is CASEKLSASYEQYF. Here the CDR3 DNA reads TGTGCCAGCGAGAAGTTGTCAGCGAGCTACGAGCAGTACTTC. The rearrangement uses TRBV2 and TRBJ2-7; D not resolved. From germline, CDR1 is SNHLY and CDR2 FYNNEI. The CDR3 is 14 amino acids. V was trimmed by 8 bases and J by 3 bases, leaving 17 bases between them. Looking up the rest from reference TRBV2 and TRBJ2-7 gives the full variable domain: EPEVTQTPSHQVTQMGQEVILRCVPISNHLYFYWYRQILGQKVEFLVSFYNNEISEKSEIFDDQFSVERPDGSNFTLKIRSTKLEDSAMYFCASEKLSASYEQYFGPGTRLTVT.